This is a list of T cell receptor beta chains from one sample in a study of blood T cell repertoires in COVID-19. Clones were read by immunoSEQ multiplex PCR, and TCRdb kept only the in-frame ones, dropping some. Of approximately 180,000 clones listed, approximately 80% were seen once; the top ten hold 15% to 20%. The sequencing input was PBMCs or T cells enriched from blood (not recorded which). The origin of the receptors is a woman aged 50 to 60 who had recovered from COVID-19. Both conserved end residues are part of each CDR3. The D gene is left open where the match is weak. Clone size, where shown, is once, few, many, or a class for clones that have expanded.

TRBV28	TRBJ1-1	TRBD1	13	NA	TGTGCCAGCAGTCTAACCCAGACAGGGTTGGCTTTCTTT	CASSLTQTGLAFF
TRBV4-3	TRBJ2-1	NA	14	once	TGCGCCAGCAGCCAAGAAGGTACTAGCATTGAGCAGTTCTTC	CASSQEGTSIEQFF
TRBV15	TRBJ2-7	NA	15	NA	TGTGCCACCGCTCAAGGAGCGGAGAGCTCCTACGAGCAGTACTTC	CATAQGAESSYEQYF
TRBV27	TRBJ1-6	NA	15	NA	TGTGCCAGCAGTTTATCTACAGGGTATCGATCACCCCTCCACTTT	CASSLSTGYRSPLHF
TRBV2	TRBJ2-7	NA	10	NA	TGTGCCAGCATCTACGAAGCTGAAGACTTC	CASIYEAEDF
TRBV6-5	TRBJ1-1	TRBD1	14	NA	TGTGCCAGCAGTACAAGGACAGGGATCACTGAAGCTTTCTTT	CASSTRTGITEAFF
TRBV7-7	TRBJ2-5	TRBD1	15	once	TGTGCCAGCAGCCCAGGTTCAGGGGGAAGTGAGACCCAGTACTTC	CASSPGSGGSETQYF
TRBV28	TRBJ1-5	NA	15	few	TGTGCCAGCAGTGGCGGACAGTATAGCAATCAGCCCCAGCATTTT	CASSGGQYSNQPQHF
TRBV13	TRBJ2-3	NA	13	NA	TGTGCCAGCAGCTTATCAGGGACAGATACGCAGTATTTT	CASSLSGTDTQYF
TRBV15	TRBJ1-1	NA	20	NA	TGTGCCACCAGCGGCAGCAGGACAAGAGGTCTAAGTCTGGGGAACACTGAAGCTTTCTTT	CATSGSRTRGLSLGNTEAFF
TRBV6-4	TRBJ1-2	NA	12	NA	TGTGCCAGCAGTGACGGCAGATGGGGCTACACCTTC	CASSDGRWGYTF
TRBV5-5	TRBJ2-2	NA	11	NA	TGTGCCAGCAGCTCCCTCGGGGAGCTGTTTTTT	CASSSLGELFF
TRBV10-3	TRBJ1-2	NA	17	NA	TGTGCCATCAGTGAGTCGTGGCGGGGCAACGAAGGGAGAGGCTACACCTTC	CAISESWRGNEGRGYTF
TRBV15	TRBJ2-2	TRBD1	17	NA	TGTGCCACCAGCAGCCAACAGGGGGCGCGTCTCACCGGGGAGCTGTTTTTT	CATSSQQGARLTGELFF
TRBV5-5	TRBJ2-3	TRBD2	18	NA	TGTGCCAGCAGCTTGGGGCGAGGGAGCGCGGGGGGCACAGATACGCAGTATTTT	CASSLGRGSAGGTDTQYF
TRBV11-2	TRBJ2-3	TRBD2	16	NA	TGTGCCAGCAGCCCTGGACTAGCGGAAAACACAGATACGCAGTATTTT	CASSPGLAENTDTQYF
TRBV2	TRBJ1-1	NA	14	NA	TGTGCCAGCAGTGAAGGGGGCAGTTACACTGAAGCTTTCTTT	CASSEGGSYTEAFF
TRBV3-1/TRBV3-2	TRBJ1-2	NA	13	NA	TGTGCCAGCAGCCAAGAAGACAAGTATGGCTACACCTTC	CASSQEDKYGYTF
TRBV6-5	TRBJ2-1	NA	15	NA	TGTGCCAGCAGTTACGGCGGCGTCTCCTACAATGAGCAGTTCTTC	CASSYGGVSYNEQFF
TRBV6-5	TRBJ1-4	NA	15	NA	TGTGCCAGCAGCTCAGAGGGGGTTTTGGGTGAAAAACTGTTTTTT	CASSSEGVLGEKLFF
TRBV27	TRBJ2-7	TRBD2	16	NA	TGTGCCAGCAGTTTATTTAGCGGGAGTCCCCCCTACGAGCAGTACTTC	CASSLFSGSPPYEQYF
TRBV28	TRBJ2-7	NA	14	NA	TGTGCCAGCAGTTTATCTGGAGCTCCCTACGAGCAGTACTTC	CASSLSGAPYEQYF
TRBV7-4	TRBJ2-3	NA	15	many	TGTGCCAGCAGCTTCCGGGATCCACACACAGATACGCAGTATTTT	CASSFRDPHTDTQYF
TRBV10-1	TRBJ1-2	TRBD1	13	NA	TGCGCCAGCAGTGACGGACAGGGGGTCGGCTACACCTTC	CASSDGQGVGYTF
TRBV5-5	TRBJ2-7	NA	14	NA	TGTGCCAGCAGCTTGCTTGGGAGAGACTACGAGCAGTACTTC	CASSLLGRDYEQYF
TRBV5-8	TRBJ2-7	NA	14	NA	TGTGCCAGCAGCTTGAGAGGGCTTGCCTACGAGCAGTACTTC	CASSLRGLAYEQYF
TRBV4-2	TRBJ2-7	NA	14	NA	TGTGCCAGCAGCCAAGATCAACACAAGACTACACAGTACTTC	CASSQDQHKTTQYF
TRBV29-1	TRBJ1-1	NA	14	NA	TGCAGCGTTGCCGGCGCGGCACGTAACACTGAAGCTTTCTTT	CSVAGAARNTEAFF
TRBV4-3	TRBJ2-7	NA	11	few	TGCGCCAGCAGCCACCTTAACGAGCAGTACTTC	CASSHLNEQYF
TRBV19	TRBJ2-6	NA	16	NA	TGTGCCAGTAGTCCCCCGCAGTACTCTGGGGCCAACGTCCTGACTTTC	CASSPPQYSGANVLTF
TRBV18	TRBJ1-4	NA	12	NA	TGTGCCAGCTCACCACGGGCTGAAAAACTGTTTTTT	CASSPRAEKLFF
TRBV28	TRBJ1-2	NA	13	NA	TGTGCCAGCACCTCAGGGCCAGTCTATGGCTACACCTTC	CASTSGPVYGYTF
TRBV11-2	TRBJ2-1	NA	15	once	TGTGCCAGCAGCGCCATAGAGTACTATCGCAATGAGCAGTTCTTC	CASSAIEYYRNEQFF
TRBV6-1	TRBJ2-5	NA	15	NA	TGTGCCAGCAGTGAAAAGGGGTCTCTTATAGAGACCCAGTACTTC	CASSEKGSLIETQYF
TRBV18	TRBJ1-2	NA	15	NA	TGTGCCAGCTCACCACCGACACGGGGGAAACTTGGCTACACCTTC	CASSPPTRGKLGYTF
TRBV27	TRBJ2-1	NA	14	NA	TGTGCCAGCAGTTATGTAAGCGAATACAATGAGCAGTTCTTC	CASSYVSEYNEQFF
TRBV29-1	TRBJ1-1	NA	13	once	TGCAGCGGATCAAGACAGATGAACACTGAAGCTTTCTTT	CSGSRQMNTEAFF
TRBV6-4	TRBJ1-6	NA	14	NA	TGTGCCAGCAGTGAATTTAGGGGAAATTCACCCCTCCACTTT	CASSEFRGNSPLHF
TRBV2	TRBJ2-1	NA	16	NA	TGTGCCAGCAGTGAAAGCCCCTGGAGCTCCTACAATGAGCAGTTCTTC	CASSESPWSSYNEQFF
TRBV2	TRBJ1-4	TRBD1	14	NA	TGTGCCAGCGCAGAACAGGGGGCGGGAGAAAAACTGTTTTTT	CASAEQGAGEKLFF
TRBV14	TRBJ2-7	NA	13	NA	TGTGCCAGCAGCCCCAGGACGGACTCCACCCAGTACTTC	CASSPRTDSTQYF
TRBV6-5	TRBJ1-3	NA	14	NA	TGTGCCAGCAGCCAGGGTTCCTCTGGAAACACCATATATTTT	CASSQGSSGNTIYF
TRBV4-1	TRBJ1-2	TRBD1	16	NA	TGCGCCAGCAGCCCGAGCGCGGGACAGGGGATCTATGGCTACACCTTC	CASSPSAGQGIYGYTF
TRBV2	TRBJ2-7	TRBD1	17	NA	TGTGCCAGCAGTGAGATTTACAGGGGTCGGGGCTCCTACGAGCAGTACTTC	CASSEIYRGRGSYEQYF
TRBV28	TRBJ2-7	TRBD2	16	NA	TGTGCCAGCAGTTCAACCGGACTAGCGCGAGCTTACGAGCAGTACTTC	CASSSTGLARAYEQYF
TRBV25-1	TRBJ2-2	TRBD1	15	NA	TGTGCCAGCAGGGAGGACAGGGGAGGGCCCGGGGAGCTGTTTTTT	CASREDRGGPGELFF
TRBV29-1	TRBJ1-2	TRBD1	13	NA	TGCAGCGTTGAGGACAGGGGGCGATACGGCTACACCTTC	CSVEDRGRYGYTF
TRBV27	TRBJ1-1	TRBD1	14	NA	TGTGCCAGCAGTTGGGGACAGGGGAACACTGAAGCTTTCTTT	CASSWGQGNTEAFF